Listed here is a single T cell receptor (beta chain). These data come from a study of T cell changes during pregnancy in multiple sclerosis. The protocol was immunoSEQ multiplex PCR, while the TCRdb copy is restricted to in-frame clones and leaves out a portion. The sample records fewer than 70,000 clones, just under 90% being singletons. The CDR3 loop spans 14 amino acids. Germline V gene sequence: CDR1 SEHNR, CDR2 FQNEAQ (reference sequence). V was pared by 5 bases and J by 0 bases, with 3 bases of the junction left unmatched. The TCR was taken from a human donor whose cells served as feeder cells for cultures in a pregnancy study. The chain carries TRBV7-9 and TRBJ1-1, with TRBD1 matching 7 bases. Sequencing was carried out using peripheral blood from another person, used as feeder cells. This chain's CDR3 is CASSPGQVNTEAFF. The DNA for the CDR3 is TGTGCCAGCAGCCCCGGACAGGTGAACACTGAAGCTTTCTTT.